This T cell receptor (beta chain) was recovered during a study of cytomegalovirus exposure and HLA in healthy donors. Notes on the study in general: It was likely that a cluster of highly shared sequence variants was a sequencing artifact. An analysis done earlier found most TCR beta V segments productive about 87% or about 30% of the time. 87-base-pair reads could not separate some V segments, including TRBV6-2 and TRBV6-3.

The PCR used 60 Vbeta and 13 Jbeta primers. Method: immunoSEQ multiplex PCR; TCRdb's copy keeps in-frame clones and lacks some. The table shows just over 150,000 clones, with about 80% occurring only once. Comments on this clone: Its antigen is undetermined.

V shed 4 bases and J shed 4 bases, with 20 bases lying between them. There are 17 residues in the CDR3. Looked up from germline, CDR1 is MDHEN and CDR2 is SYDVKM. The sample was PBMCs. The chain joins TRBV28 to TRBJ1-5; unclear D gene. This TCR was sampled from a woman aged 45-65 years in good health and CMV-seropositive. CDR3 protein: CASSSPPGTDLNQPQHF. CDR3 bases: TGTGCCAGCAGTTCCCCCCCCGGCACAGACCTAAATCAGCCCCAGCATTTT.